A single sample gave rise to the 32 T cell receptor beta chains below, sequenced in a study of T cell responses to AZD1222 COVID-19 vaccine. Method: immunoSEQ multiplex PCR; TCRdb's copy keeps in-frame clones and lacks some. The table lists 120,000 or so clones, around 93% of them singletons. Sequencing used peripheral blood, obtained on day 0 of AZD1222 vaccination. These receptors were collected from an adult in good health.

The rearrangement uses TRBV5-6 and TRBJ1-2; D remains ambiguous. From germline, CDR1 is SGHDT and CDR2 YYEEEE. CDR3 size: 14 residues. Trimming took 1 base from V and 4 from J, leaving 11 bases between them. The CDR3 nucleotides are TGTGCCAGCAGCTTGCTATCGTCGAGCTATGGCTACACCTTC. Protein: CASSLLSSSYGYTF.

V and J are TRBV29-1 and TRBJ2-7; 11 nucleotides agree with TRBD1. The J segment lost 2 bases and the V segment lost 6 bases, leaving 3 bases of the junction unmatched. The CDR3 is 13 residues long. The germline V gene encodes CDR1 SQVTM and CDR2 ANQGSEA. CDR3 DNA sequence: TGCAGCGTGGAGGGACAGGGGGCCTACGAGCAGTACTTC. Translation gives CSVEGQGAYEQYF.

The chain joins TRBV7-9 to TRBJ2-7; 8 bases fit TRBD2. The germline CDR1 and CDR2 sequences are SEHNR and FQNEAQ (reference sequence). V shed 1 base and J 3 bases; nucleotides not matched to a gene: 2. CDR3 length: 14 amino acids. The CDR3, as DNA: TGTGCCAGCAGCTTAGGCAGCGGGGGCTACGAGCAGTACTTC. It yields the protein CASSLGSGGYEQYF.

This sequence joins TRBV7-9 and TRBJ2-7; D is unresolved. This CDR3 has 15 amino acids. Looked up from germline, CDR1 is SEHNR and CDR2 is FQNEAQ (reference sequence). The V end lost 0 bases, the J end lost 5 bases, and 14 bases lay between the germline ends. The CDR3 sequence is CASSLAVPRLDEQYF. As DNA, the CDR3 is TGTGCCAGCAGCTTAGCTGTCCCTCGGTTGGACGAGCAGTACTTC. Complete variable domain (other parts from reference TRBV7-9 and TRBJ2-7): DTGVSQNPRHKITKRGQNVTFRCDPISEHNRLYWYRQTLGQGPEFLTYFQNEAQLEKSRLLSDRFSAERPKGSFSTLEIQRTEQGDSAMYLCASSLAVPRLDEQYFGPGTRLTVT.

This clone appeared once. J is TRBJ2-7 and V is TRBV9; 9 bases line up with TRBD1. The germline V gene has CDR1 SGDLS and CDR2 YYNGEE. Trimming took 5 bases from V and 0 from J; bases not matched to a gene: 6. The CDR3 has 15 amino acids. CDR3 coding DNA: TGTGCCAGCAGTTCGGGACAGGGACCCTCCTACGAGCAGTACTTC. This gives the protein CASSSGQGPSYEQYF.

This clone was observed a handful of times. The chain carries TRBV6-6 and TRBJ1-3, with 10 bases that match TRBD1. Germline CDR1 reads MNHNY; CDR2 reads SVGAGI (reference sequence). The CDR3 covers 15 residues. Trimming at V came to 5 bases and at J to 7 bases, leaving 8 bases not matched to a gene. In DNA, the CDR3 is TGTGCCAGCAGTCAGACAGGGGGCGCATGGAACACCATATATTTT. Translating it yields CASSQTGGAWNTIYF.

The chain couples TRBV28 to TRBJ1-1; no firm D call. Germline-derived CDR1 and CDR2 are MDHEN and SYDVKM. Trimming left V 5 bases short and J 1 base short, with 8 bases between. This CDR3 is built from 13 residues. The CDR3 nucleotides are TGTGCCAGCAGTCCGACCCGGAACACTGAAGCTTTCTTT. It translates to CASSPTRNTEAFF.

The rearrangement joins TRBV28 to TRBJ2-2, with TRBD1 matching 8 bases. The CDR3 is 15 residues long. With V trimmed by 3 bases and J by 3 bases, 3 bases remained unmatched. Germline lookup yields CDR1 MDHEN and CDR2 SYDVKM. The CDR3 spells CASSLTGVDTGELFF. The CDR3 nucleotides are TGTGCCAGCAGTTTGACAGGGGTTGACACCGGGGAGCTGTTTTTT. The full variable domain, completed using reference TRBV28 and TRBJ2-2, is DVKVTQSSRYLVKRTGEKVFLECVQDMDHENMFWYRQDPGLGLRLIYFSYDVKMKEKGDIPEGYSVSREKKERFSLILESASTNQTSMYLCASSLTGVDTGELFFGEGSRLTVL.

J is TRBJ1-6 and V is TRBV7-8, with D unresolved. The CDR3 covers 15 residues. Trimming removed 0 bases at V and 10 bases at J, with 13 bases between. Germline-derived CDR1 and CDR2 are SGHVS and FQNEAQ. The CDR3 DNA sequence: TGTGCCAGCAGCTTAGCAGCGGTCCGGACCTCACCCCTCCACTTT. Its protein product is CASSLAAVRTSPLHF.

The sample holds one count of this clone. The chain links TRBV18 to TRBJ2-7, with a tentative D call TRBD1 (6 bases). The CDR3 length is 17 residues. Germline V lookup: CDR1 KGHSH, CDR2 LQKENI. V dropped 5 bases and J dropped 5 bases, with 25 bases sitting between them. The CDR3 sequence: CASSKTVSGPDSDEQYF. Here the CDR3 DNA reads TGTGCCAGCTCAAAGACCGTATCAGGACCGGACAGTGACGAGCAGTACTTC.

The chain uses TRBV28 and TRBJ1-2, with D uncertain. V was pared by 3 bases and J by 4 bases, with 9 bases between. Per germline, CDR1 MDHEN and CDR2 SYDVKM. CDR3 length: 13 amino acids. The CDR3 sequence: CASSLRSGYGYTF. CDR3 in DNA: TGTGCCAGCAGTTTGAGGTCTGGCTATGGCTACACCTTC.

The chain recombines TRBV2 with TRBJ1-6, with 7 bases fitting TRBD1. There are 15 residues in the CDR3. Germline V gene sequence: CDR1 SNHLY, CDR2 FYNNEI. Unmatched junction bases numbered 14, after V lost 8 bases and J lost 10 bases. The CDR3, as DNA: TGTGCCAGCGACCGAACCGGGACAGACAGGTCACCCCTCCACTTT. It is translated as CASDRTGTDRSPLHF.

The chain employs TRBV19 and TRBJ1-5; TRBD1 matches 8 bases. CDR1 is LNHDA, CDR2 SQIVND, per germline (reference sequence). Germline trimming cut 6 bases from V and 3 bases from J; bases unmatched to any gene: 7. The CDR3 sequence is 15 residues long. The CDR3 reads CASRIDRGTNQPQHF. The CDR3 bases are TGTGCCAGTAGAATCGACAGGGGTACCAATCAGCCCCAGCATTTT.

The CDR3 sequence is CASSDRTGSWEKLFF. Written as DNA, the CDR3 is TGTGCCAGCAGCGATAGGACAGGCTCATGGGAAAAACTGTTTTTT. This sequence joins TRBV28 and TRBJ1-4, with 7 bases aligning to TRBD1. Trimming took 6 bases from V and 8 from J; bases not matched to a gene: 12. The CDR3 is 15 residues long. Germline loops: CDR1 MDHEN, CDR2 SYDVKM.

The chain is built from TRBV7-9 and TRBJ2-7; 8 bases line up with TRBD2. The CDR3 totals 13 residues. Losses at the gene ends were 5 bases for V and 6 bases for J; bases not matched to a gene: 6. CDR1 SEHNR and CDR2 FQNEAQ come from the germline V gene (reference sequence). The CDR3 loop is CASSPPGGFEQYF. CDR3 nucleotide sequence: TGTGCCAGCAGCCCGCCGGGAGGGTTCGAGCAGTACTTC.

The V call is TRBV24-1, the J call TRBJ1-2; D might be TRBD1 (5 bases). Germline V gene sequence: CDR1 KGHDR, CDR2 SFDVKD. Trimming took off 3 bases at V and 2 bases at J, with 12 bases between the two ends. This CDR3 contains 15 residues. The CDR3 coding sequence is TGTGCCACCAGTGATCGCACAGGAGAGAACTATGGCTACACCTTC. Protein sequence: CATSDRTGENYGYTF.

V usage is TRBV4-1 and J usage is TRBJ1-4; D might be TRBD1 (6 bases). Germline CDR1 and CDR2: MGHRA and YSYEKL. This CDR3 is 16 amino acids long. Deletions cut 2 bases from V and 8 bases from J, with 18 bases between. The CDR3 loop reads CASSQRMTGLKEKLFF. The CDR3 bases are TGCGCCAGCAGCCAACGTATGACAGGCCTGAAAGAAAAACTGTTTTTT.

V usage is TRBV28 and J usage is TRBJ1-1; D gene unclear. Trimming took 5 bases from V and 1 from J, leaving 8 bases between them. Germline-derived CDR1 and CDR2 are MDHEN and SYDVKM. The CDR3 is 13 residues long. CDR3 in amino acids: CASSPQPNTEAFF. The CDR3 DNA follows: TGTGCCAGCAGTCCTCAGCCGAACACTGAAGCTTTCTTT.

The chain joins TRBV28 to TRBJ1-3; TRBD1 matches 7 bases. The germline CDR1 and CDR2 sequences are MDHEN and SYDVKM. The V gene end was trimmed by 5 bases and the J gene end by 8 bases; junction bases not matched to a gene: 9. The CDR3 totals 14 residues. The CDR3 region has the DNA TGTGCCAGCAGTCCGGGACAGTTTGGGGACACCATATATTTT. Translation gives CASSPGQFGDTIYF.

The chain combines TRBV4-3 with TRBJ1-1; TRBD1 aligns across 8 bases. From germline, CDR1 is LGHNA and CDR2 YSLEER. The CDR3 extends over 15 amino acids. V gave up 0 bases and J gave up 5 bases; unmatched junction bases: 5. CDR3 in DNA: TGCGCCAGCAGCCAAGAGGGCAGGGGGCGTACTGAAGCTTTCTTT. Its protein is CASSQEGRGRTEAFF.

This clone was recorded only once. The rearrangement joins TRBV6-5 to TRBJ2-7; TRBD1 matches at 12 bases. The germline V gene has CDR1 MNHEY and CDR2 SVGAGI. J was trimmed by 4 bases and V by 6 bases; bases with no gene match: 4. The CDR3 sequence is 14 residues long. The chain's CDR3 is CASRGDRGPYEQYF. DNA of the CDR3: TGTGCCAGCAGAGGGGACAGGGGGCCTTACGAGCAGTACTTC.

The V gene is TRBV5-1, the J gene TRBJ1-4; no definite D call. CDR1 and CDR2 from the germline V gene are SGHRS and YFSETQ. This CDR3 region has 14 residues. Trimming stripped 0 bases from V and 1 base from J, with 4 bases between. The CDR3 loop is CASSLAGTNEKLFF. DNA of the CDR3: TGCGCCAGCAGCTTGGCAGGAACTAATGAAAAACTGTTTTTT.

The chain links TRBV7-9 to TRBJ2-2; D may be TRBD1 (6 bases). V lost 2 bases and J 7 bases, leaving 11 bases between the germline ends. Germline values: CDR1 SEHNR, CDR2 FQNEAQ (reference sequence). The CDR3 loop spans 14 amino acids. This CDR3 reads CASSLLGAIGELFF. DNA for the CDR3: TGTGCCAGCAGCTTACTGGGGGCAATCGGGGAGCTGTTTTTT.

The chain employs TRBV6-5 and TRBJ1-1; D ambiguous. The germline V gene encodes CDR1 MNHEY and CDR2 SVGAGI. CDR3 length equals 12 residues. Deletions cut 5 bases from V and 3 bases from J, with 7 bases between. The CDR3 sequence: CASSRVDTEAFF. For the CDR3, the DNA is TGTGCCAGCAGTCGGGTGGACACTGAAGCTTTCTTT.

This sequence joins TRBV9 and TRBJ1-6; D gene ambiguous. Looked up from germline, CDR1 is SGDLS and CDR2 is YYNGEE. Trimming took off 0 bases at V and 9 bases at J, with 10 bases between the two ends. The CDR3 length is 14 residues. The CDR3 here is CASSVGAVASPLHF. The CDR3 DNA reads TGTGCCAGCAGCGTAGGGGCTGTAGCTTCACCCCTCCACTTT.

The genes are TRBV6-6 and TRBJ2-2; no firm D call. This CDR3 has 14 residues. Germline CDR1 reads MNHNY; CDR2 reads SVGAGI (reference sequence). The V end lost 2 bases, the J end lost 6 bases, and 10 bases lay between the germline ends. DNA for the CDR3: TGTGCCAGCAGTTACCGACCCAAACCCGGGGAGCTGTTTTTT. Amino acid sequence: CASSYRPKPGELFF.

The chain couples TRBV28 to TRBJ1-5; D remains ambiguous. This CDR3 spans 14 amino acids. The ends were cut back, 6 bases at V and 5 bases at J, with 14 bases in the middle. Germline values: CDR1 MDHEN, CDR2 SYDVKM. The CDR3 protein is CASSPRSRDQPQHF. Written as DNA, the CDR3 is TGTGCCAGCAGCCCGAGGAGTAGGGATCAGCCCCAGCATTTT.

CDR3 coding DNA: TGTGCCAGCAATCAGGGCGGGAGCACAGATACGCAGTATTTT. Amino acids: CASNQGGSTDTQYF. V and J are TRBV25-1 and TRBJ2-3; D may correspond to TRBD1 or TRBD2 (5 bases each). The V gene lost 7 bases and the J gene lost 0 bases, with 11 bases spanning the gap. Germline V gene data show CDR1 as MGHDK and CDR2 as SYGVNS. The CDR3 spans 14 residues.

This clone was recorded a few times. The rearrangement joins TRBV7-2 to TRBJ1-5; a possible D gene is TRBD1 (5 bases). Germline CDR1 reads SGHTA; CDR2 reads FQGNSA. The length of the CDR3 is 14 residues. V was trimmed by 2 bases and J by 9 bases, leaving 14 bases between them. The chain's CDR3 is CASSLYGAGGPQHF. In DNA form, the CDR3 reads TGTGCCAGCAGCTTATATGGGGCTGGGGGGCCCCAGCATTTT. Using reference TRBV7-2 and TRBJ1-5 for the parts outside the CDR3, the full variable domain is GAGVSQSPSNKVTEKGKDVELRCDPISGHTALYWYRQSLGQGLEFLIYFQGNSAPDKSGLPSDRFSAERTGGSVSTLTIQRTQQEDSAVYLCASSLYGAGGPQHFGDGTRLSIL.

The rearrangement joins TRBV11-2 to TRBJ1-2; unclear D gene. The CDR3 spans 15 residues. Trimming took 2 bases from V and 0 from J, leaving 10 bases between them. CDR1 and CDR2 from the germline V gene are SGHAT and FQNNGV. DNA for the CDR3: TGTGCCAGCAGCTTATTTAGGGAAGCTAACTATGGCTACACCTTC. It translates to CASSLFREANYGYTF.

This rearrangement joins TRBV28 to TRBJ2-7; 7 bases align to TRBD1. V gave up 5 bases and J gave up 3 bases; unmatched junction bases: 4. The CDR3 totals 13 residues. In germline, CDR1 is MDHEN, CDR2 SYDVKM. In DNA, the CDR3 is TGTGCCAGCAGTGGGACAGAGAACTACGAGCAGTACTTC. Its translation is CASSGTENYEQYF.

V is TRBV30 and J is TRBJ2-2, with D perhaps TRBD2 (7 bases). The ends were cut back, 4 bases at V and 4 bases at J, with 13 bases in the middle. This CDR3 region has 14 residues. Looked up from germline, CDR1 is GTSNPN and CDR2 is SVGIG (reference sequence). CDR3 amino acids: CAWTGEGGTGELFF. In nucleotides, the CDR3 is TGTGCCTGGACAGGGGAGGGGGGCACCGGGGAGCTGTTTTTT.